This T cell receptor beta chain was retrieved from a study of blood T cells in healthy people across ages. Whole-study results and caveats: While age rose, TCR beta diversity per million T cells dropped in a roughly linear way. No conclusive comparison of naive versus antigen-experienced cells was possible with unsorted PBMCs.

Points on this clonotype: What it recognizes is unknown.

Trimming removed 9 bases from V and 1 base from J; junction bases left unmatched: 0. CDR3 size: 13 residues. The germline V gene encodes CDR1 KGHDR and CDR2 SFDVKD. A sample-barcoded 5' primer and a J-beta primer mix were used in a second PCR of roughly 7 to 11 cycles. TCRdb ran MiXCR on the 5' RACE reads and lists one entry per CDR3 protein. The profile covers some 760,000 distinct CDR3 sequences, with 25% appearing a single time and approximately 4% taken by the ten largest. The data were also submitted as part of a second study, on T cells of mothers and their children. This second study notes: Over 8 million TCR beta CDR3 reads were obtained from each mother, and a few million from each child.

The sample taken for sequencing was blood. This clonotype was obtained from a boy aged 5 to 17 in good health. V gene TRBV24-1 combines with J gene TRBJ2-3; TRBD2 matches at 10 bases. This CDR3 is CATGTSGTDTQYF. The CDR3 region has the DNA TGTGCCACCGGGACTAGCGGCACAGATACGCAGTATTTT.